This T cell receptor (beta chain) was captured by sequencing in a study of blood T cell repertoires in COVID-19. Across the whole study: Samples representing acute and convalescent COVID-19 were sourced from the United States, Italy and Spain. Sources were T cells, B-cell-depleted T cells, or PBMCs; the material itself was cDNA or gDNA.

Produced via immunoSEQ multiplex PCR; TCRdb's table is partial and in-frame only. The data show around 99,000 clones, approximately 88% seen once. The CDR3 contains 14 residues. CDR1 is SGDLS, CDR2 YYNGEE, per germline. Trimming removed 0 bases from V and 7 bases from J; junction bases left unmatched: 3. Material for sequencing was peripheral blood. The V call is TRBV9, the J call TRBJ2-2; the match to TRBD1 covers 7 bases. This TCR came from a man in his forties with active or convalescent COVID-19. CDR3 sequence (DNA): TGTGCCAGCAGCGTAGGACAGGGATTCGGGGAGCTGTTTTTT. Protein product: CASSVGQGFGELFF.